The rows below give T cell receptor beta chains drawn from one sample of a study of shared clonotypes between healthy human individuals. Using immunoSEQ multiplex PCR, the repertoire was profiled, and TCRdb retains in-frame clones only, with some absent. The data show millions of clones, with approximately 95% seen just once and approximately 1.2% held by the top ten. Source material: naive CD8+ T cells sorted from blood. All receptors derive from a man between 18 and 35 years old in good health. Both conserved end residues are part of each CDR3. A D gene is named only where the DNA matches it firmly. Clone size is stated in some rows and not others, as once, few, many or a class when expanded.

clone_size: NA; d_call: TRBD1; j_call: TRBJ1-3; v_call: TRBV27; cdr3_nt: TGTGCCAGCAGTCAGGGACAGAGCTCTGGAAACACCATATATTTT; cdr3_aa: CASSQGQSSGNTIYF
clone_size: NA; d_call: NA; j_call: TRBJ2-7; v_call: TRBV2; cdr3_nt: TGTGCCAGCAGTGAAGTTGGGGGTAGCTACGAGCAGTACTTC; cdr3_aa: CASSEVGGSYEQYF
clone_size: NA; d_call: NA; j_call: TRBJ2-1; v_call: TRBV19; cdr3_nt: TGTGCCAGTAGTATCCTGGGTAGCAATGAGCAGTTCTTC; cdr3_aa: CASSILGSNEQFF
clone_size: few; d_call: TRBD1; j_call: TRBJ2-7; v_call: TRBV27; cdr3_nt: TGTGCCAGCAGTCCGGGACAGGCCTACGAGCAGTACTTC; cdr3_aa: CASSPGQAYEQYF
clone_size: NA; d_call: NA; j_call: TRBJ1-1; v_call: TRBV28; cdr3_nt: TGTGCCAGCAGTTTAGGGGAAAGAACTGAAGCTTTCTTT; cdr3_aa: CASSLGERTEAFF
clone_size: NA; d_call: NA; j_call: TRBJ2-7; v_call: TRBV11-2; cdr3_nt: TGTGCCAGCAGCCAAGGTACCTACGAGCAGTACTTC; cdr3_aa: CASSQGTYEQYF
clone_size: NA; d_call: TRBD1; j_call: TRBJ1-6; v_call: TRBV7-9; cdr3_nt: TGTGCCAGCAGCTTAGCTTTAACAGGGGGTTATTCACCCCTCCACTTT; cdr3_aa: CASSLALTGGYSPLHF
clone_size: NA; d_call: NA; j_call: TRBJ2-7; v_call: TRBV13; cdr3_nt: TGTGCCAGCAGCTCCCCTAGCTCCTACGAGCAGTACTTC; cdr3_aa: CASSSPSSYEQYF
clone_size: NA; d_call: TRBD1; j_call: TRBJ2-1; v_call: TRBV30; cdr3_nt: TGTGCCTGGAGTGGACAGGGGATGGCCTACAATGAGCAGTTCTTC; cdr3_aa: CAWSGQGMAYNEQFF
clone_size: once; d_call: TRBD1; j_call: TRBJ2-1; v_call: TRBV5-1; cdr3_nt: TGCGCCAGCAGCTTGGCGCCTATCGACAGGGGTGAGCAGTTCTTC; cdr3_aa: CASSLAPIDRGEQFF
clone_size: NA; d_call: TRBD2; j_call: TRBJ2-1; v_call: TRBV6-5; cdr3_nt: TGTGCCAGCAGTTACTCACTAGGGACTAGCGTGAATGAGCAGTTCTTC; cdr3_aa: CASSYSLGTSVNEQFF
clone_size: NA; d_call: TRBD2; j_call: TRBJ2-7; v_call: TRBV13; cdr3_nt: TGTGCCAGCAGCTTAGGCCCCCCACTAGCGGGATCCTACGAGCAGTACTTC; cdr3_aa: CASSLGPPLAGSYEQYF
clone_size: NA; d_call: NA; j_call: TRBJ2-7; v_call: TRBV4-1; cdr3_nt: TGCGCCAGCAGCCAAGATCTAGGGGGGGCCTCCTACGAGCAGTACTTC; cdr3_aa: CASSQDLGGASYEQYF
clone_size: NA; d_call: NA; j_call: TRBJ1-1; v_call: TRBV7-9; cdr3_nt: TGTGCCAGCAGCTCGCCACCGGGGCCTACCCTGTCTGAAGCTTTCTTT; cdr3_aa: CASSSPPGPTLSEAFF
clone_size: NA; d_call: NA; j_call: TRBJ1-2; v_call: TRBV7-2; cdr3_nt: TGTGCCAGCAGCCAACCGAGCTCTAACTATGGCTACACCTTC; cdr3_aa: CASSQPSSNYGYTF
clone_size: few; d_call: NA; j_call: TRBJ2-7; v_call: TRBV29-1; cdr3_nt: TGCAGCGTTTGGTCCTACGAGCAGTACTTC; cdr3_aa: CSVWSYEQYF
clone_size: NA; d_call: NA; j_call: TRBJ2-7; v_call: TRBV7-7; cdr3_nt: TGTGCTAGCAGCTTAGGGTCCCGCGAGCAGTACTTC; cdr3_aa: CASSLGSREQYF
clone_size: NA; d_call: TRBD2; j_call: TRBJ2-3; v_call: TRBV6-5; cdr3_nt: TGTGCCAGCAGTATTAGCGGGGAGAGCACAGATACGCAGTATTTT; cdr3_aa: CASSISGESTDTQYF
clone_size: NA; d_call: TRBD2; j_call: TRBJ2-5; v_call: TRBV19; cdr3_nt: TGTGCCAGTAGTATTGGGACTAGCGGGATCTGGCAAGAGACCCAGTACTTC; cdr3_aa: CASSIGTSGIWQETQYF
clone_size: NA; d_call: NA; j_call: TRBJ1-2; v_call: TRBV7-9; cdr3_nt: TGTGCCAGCAGCTTAGGCCCCCAGGGGAGGTATGGCTACACCTTC; cdr3_aa: CASSLGPQGRYGYTF
clone_size: NA; d_call: TRBD2; j_call: TRBJ2-7; v_call: TRBV27; cdr3_nt: TGTGCCAGCAGTTTATCCGCTAGCGGGGGGTTGTACGAGCAGTACTTC; cdr3_aa: CASSLSASGGLYEQYF
clone_size: NA; d_call: NA; j_call: TRBJ1-4; v_call: TRBV6-5; cdr3_nt: TGTGCCAGCAGTTACGGGGGGGGTAATGAAAAACTGTTTTTT; cdr3_aa: CASSYGGGNEKLFF
clone_size: NA; d_call: NA; j_call: TRBJ2-1; v_call: TRBV5-4; cdr3_nt: TGTGCCAGCAGCTTGGAACAGGTTTTGATGAATGAGCAGTTCTTC; cdr3_aa: CASSLEQVLMNEQFF
clone_size: NA; d_call: NA; j_call: TRBJ1-5; v_call: TRBV6-5; cdr3_nt: TGTGCCAGCAGTCCTCAGGGAAATCAGCCCCAGCATTTT; cdr3_aa: CASSPQGNQPQHF
clone_size: once; d_call: TRBD1; j_call: TRBJ1-1; v_call: TRBV7-9; cdr3_nt: TGTGCCAGCAGCTTAGGACAGGGCCGGTGGACTGAAGCTTTCTTT; cdr3_aa: CASSLGQGRWTEAFF
clone_size: NA; d_call: NA; j_call: TRBJ2-1; v_call: TRBV7-2; cdr3_nt: TGTGCCAGCAGCGGTGCACCATCACTAGTAATGGATGAGCAGTTCTTC; cdr3_aa: CASSGAPSLVMDEQFF
clone_size: once; d_call: TRBD1; j_call: TRBJ2-3; v_call: TRBV10-3; cdr3_nt: TGTGCCATCAGTGACCTTCCTCTCGGGACAGGGGTCACAGATACGCAGTATTTT; cdr3_aa: CAISDLPLGTGVTDTQYF
clone_size: NA; d_call: NA; j_call: TRBJ2-1; v_call: TRBV11-2; cdr3_nt: TGTGCCAGCAGCTTAACATCCAGGGCCTCCTACAATGAGCAGTTCTTC; cdr3_aa: CASSLTSRASYNEQFF
clone_size: NA; d_call: TRBD2; j_call: TRBJ2-1; v_call: TRBV27; cdr3_nt: TGTGCCAGCAGTTTCCGCTGGCGGGAGGGACACAATGAGCAGTTCTTC; cdr3_aa: CASSFRWREGHNEQFF
clone_size: NA; d_call: NA; j_call: TRBJ1-1; v_call: TRBV10-1; cdr3_nt: TGCGCCAGCAGTGAGTCGGTGCTGAACACTGAAGCTTTCTTT; cdr3_aa: CASSESVLNTEAFF
clone_size: NA; d_call: NA; j_call: TRBJ1-4; v_call: TRBV6-5; cdr3_nt: TGTGCCAGCAGTCCCGCCGGGGTCGCGTATGAAAAACTGTTTTTT; cdr3_aa: CASSPAGVAYEKLFF
clone_size: NA; d_call: NA; j_call: TRBJ1-5; v_call: TRBV19; cdr3_nt: TGTGCCAGTAGCATCCGGCAGGCGAATTATTTTCAGCCCCAGCATTTT; cdr3_aa: CASSIRQANYFQPQHF
clone_size: once; d_call: NA; j_call: TRBJ2-7; v_call: TRBV10-2; cdr3_nt: TGCGCCAGCAGTGAGCAGGTTACAGGGATTGAGGGGTACGAGCAGTACTTC; cdr3_aa: CASSEQVTGIEGYEQYF
clone_size: NA; d_call: NA; j_call: TRBJ2-4; v_call: TRBV2; cdr3_nt: TGTGCCTTCAGCAAATCAGATCTAGCCAAAAACATTCAGTACTTC; cdr3_aa: CAFSKSDLAKNIQYF
clone_size: NA; d_call: TRBD1; j_call: TRBJ2-1; v_call: TRBV11-2; cdr3_nt: TGTGCCAGCAGCCCCTCCGGGACAGGGGACAATGAGCAGTTCTTC; cdr3_aa: CASSPSGTGDNEQFF
clone_size: NA; d_call: NA; j_call: TRBJ1-2; v_call: TRBV4-1; cdr3_nt: TGCGCCAGCAGCCCGATCCCTAACTATGGCTACACCTTC; cdr3_aa: CASSPIPNYGYTF
clone_size: NA; d_call: TRBD2; j_call: TRBJ2-5; v_call: TRBV6-6; cdr3_nt: TGTGCCAGCAGTTACGGCGGGGGGGCCGGGGAGACCCAGTACTTC; cdr3_aa: CASSYGGGAGETQYF
clone_size: once; d_call: NA; j_call: TRBJ2-3; v_call: TRBV7-9; cdr3_nt: TGTGCCAGCGGGTCGCCAGATACGCAGTATTTT; cdr3_aa: CASGSPDTQYF
clone_size: NA; d_call: NA; j_call: TRBJ2-7; v_call: TRBV18; cdr3_nt: TGTGCCAGCTCCCAAGACGGGGATTACTACGAGCAGTACTTC; cdr3_aa: CASSQDGDYYEQYF
clone_size: NA; d_call: NA; j_call: TRBJ2-2; v_call: TRBV19; cdr3_nt: TGTGCCAGTAGTACGAGCGGTGGGGGAGCCGGGGAGCTGTTTTTT; cdr3_aa: CASSTSGGGAGELFF
clone_size: NA; d_call: NA; j_call: TRBJ2-5; v_call: TRBV5-6; cdr3_nt: TGTGCCAGCAGCCCACCCAACAGGGAGGAGACCCAGTACTTC; cdr3_aa: CASSPPNREETQYF
clone_size: once; d_call: NA; j_call: TRBJ1-4; v_call: TRBV7-2; cdr3_nt: TGTGCCAGCAGCTTAGGGTCAATAGCAACTAATGAAAAACTGTTTTTT; cdr3_aa: CASSLGSIATNEKLFF
clone_size: NA; d_call: TRBD1; j_call: TRBJ2-7; v_call: TRBV11-2; cdr3_nt: TGTGCCAGCAGCTTAGGAGGAGGGGACAGGGACTCCTACGAGCAGTACTTC; cdr3_aa: CASSLGGGDRDSYEQYF
clone_size: NA; d_call: TRBD1; j_call: TRBJ2-5; v_call: TRBV5-8; cdr3_nt: TGTGCCAGCAGCCAGGGACAGGGGCATCAGACCCAGTACTTC; cdr3_aa: CASSQGQGHQTQYF
clone_size: once; d_call: NA; j_call: TRBJ2-7; v_call: TRBV5-6; cdr3_nt: TGTGCCAGCAGCACGAACCCCGCCAGGATGGGCTCCTACGAGCAGTACTTC; cdr3_aa: CASSTNPARMGSYEQYF
clone_size: NA; d_call: NA; j_call: TRBJ1-4; v_call: TRBV28; cdr3_nt: TGTGCCAGCAGATACAGGTTTGCAACTAATGAAAAACTGTTTTTT; cdr3_aa: CASRYRFATNEKLFF
clone_size: NA; d_call: NA; j_call: TRBJ2-7; v_call: TRBV7-9; cdr3_nt: TGTGCCAGCAGGGAGGGACAAGCCCACGAGCAGTACTTC; cdr3_aa: CASREGQAHEQYF
clone_size: NA; d_call: NA; j_call: TRBJ2-6; v_call: TRBV5-4; cdr3_nt: TGTGCCAGCAGCTACCCCAACGACAGGTCGGGGGCCAACGTCCTGACTTTC; cdr3_aa: CASSYPNDRSGANVLTF
clone_size: NA; d_call: TRBD2; j_call: TRBJ2-7; v_call: TRBV4-3; cdr3_nt: TGCGCCAGCAGCCAAGACTTTACCAGCGGGAGCCACGAGCAGTACTTC; cdr3_aa: CASSQDFTSGSHEQYF
clone_size: NA; d_call: NA; j_call: TRBJ2-3; v_call: TRBV21-1; cdr3_nt: TGTGCCAGCAGCAAACTACAGGGAAAAGCTAGCACAGATACGCAGTATTTT; cdr3_aa: CASSKLQGKASTDTQYF
clone_size: NA; d_call: NA; j_call: TRBJ1-1; v_call: TRBV19; cdr3_nt: TGTGCCAGTAGGCCAGGTTGGGTGAACACTGAAGCTTTCTTT; cdr3_aa: CASRPGWVNTEAFF
clone_size: NA; d_call: NA; j_call: TRBJ1-1; v_call: TRBV5-1; cdr3_nt: TGCGCCAGCGTAATCGGGCAGGGGAACACTGAAGCTTTCTTT; cdr3_aa: CASVIGQGNTEAFF
clone_size: NA; d_call: NA; j_call: TRBJ2-7; v_call: TRBV6-5; cdr3_nt: TGTGCCAGCAGTTACTCACACGAGCAGTACTTC; cdr3_aa: CASSYSHEQYF
clone_size: NA; d_call: NA; j_call: TRBJ2-3; v_call: TRBV7-8; cdr3_nt: TGTGCCAGCAGCTTAATTACTGAGGATACGCAGTATTTT; cdr3_aa: CASSLITEDTQYF